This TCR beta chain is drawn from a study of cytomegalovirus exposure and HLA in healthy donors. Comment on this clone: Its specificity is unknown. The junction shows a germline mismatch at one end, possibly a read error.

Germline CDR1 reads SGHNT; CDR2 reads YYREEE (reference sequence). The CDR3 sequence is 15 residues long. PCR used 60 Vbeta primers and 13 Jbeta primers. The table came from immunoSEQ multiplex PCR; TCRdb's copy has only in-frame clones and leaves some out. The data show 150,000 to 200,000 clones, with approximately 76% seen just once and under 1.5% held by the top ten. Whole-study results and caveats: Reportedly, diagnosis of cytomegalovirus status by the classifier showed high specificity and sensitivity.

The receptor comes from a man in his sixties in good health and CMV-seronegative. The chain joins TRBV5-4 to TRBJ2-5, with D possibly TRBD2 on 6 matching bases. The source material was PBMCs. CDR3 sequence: CATSRGGRGQETQYF. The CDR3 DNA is TGTGCCACCAGCCGGGGAGGTAGGGGCCAAGAGACCCAGTACTTC.